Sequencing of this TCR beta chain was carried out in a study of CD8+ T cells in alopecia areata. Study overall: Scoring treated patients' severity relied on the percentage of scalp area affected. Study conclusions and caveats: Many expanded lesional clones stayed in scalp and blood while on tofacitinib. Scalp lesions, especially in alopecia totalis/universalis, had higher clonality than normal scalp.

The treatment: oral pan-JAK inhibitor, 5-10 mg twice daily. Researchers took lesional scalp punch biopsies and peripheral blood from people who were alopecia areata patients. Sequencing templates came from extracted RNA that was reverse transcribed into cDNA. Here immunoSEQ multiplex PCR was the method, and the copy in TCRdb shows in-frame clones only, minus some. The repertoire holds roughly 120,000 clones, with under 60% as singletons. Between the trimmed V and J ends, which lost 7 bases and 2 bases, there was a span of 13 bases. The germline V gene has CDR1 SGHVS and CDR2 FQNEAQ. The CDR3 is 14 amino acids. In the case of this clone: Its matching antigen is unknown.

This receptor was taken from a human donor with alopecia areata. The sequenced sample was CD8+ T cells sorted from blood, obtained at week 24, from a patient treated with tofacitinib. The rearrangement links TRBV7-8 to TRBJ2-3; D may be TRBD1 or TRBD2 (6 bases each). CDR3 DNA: TGTGCCAGCACCCCTAGGGGGGTCACAGATACGCAGTATTTT. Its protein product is CASTPRGVTDTQYF.